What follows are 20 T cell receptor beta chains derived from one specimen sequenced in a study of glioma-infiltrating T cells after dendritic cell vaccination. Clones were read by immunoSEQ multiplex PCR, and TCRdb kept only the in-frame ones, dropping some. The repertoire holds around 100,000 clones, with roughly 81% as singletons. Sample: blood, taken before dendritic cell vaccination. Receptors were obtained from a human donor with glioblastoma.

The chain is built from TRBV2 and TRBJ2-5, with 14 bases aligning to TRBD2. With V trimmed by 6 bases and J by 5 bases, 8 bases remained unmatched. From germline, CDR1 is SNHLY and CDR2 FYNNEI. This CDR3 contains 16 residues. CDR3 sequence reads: CASRARLAGGLETQYF. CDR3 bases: TGTGCCAGCAGGGCCCGACTAGCGGGGGGGCTCGAGACCCAGTACTTC. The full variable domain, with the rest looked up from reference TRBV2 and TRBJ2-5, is EPEVTQTPSHQVTQMGQEVILRCVPISNHLYFYWYRQILGQKVEFLVSFYNNEISEKSEIFDDQFSVERPDGSNFTLKIRSTKLEDSAMYFCASRARLAGGLETQYFGPGTRLLVL.

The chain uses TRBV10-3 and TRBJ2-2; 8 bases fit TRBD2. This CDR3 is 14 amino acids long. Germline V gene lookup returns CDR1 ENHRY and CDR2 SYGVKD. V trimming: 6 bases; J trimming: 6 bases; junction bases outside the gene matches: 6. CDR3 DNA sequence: TGTGCCATCAGGATTAGCGGGGACGCCGGGGAGCTGTTTTTT. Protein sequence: CAIRISGDAGELFF.

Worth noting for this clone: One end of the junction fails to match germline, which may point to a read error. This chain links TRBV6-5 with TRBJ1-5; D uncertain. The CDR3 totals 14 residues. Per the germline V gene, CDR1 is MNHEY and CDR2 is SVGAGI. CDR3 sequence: CAISDTSGGQPQHF. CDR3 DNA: TGTGCCATCAGTGACACAAGCGGCGGGCAGCCCCAGCATTTT.

The CDR3 region has the DNA TGTGCCAGCTCACCAAGAAACCAGGGGACCGATGAGCAGTTCTTC. Translated: CASSPRNQGTDEQFF. The chain has TRBV18 and TRBJ2-1; possible D gene TRBD1, 6 bases. The CDR3 has 15 amino acids. CDR1 and CDR2 from the germline V gene are KGHSH and LQKENI. Between the trimmed V and J ends, which lost 2 bases and 8 bases, there was a span of 16 bases.

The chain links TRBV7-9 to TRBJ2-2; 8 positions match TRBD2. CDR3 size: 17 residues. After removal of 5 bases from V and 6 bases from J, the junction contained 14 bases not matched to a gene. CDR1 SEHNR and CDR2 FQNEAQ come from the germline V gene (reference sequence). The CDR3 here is CASSAPGGGGSAGELFF. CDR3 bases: TGTGCCAGCAGCGCCCCGGGTGGCGGGGGGTCTGCCGGGGAGCTGTTTTTT.

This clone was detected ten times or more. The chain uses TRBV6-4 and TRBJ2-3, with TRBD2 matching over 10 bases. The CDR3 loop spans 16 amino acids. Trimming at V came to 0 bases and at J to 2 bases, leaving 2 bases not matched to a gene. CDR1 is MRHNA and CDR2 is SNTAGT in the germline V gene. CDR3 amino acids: CASSDSSGGATDTQYF. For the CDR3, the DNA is TGTGCCAGCAGTGACTCCAGCGGGGGGGCCACAGATACGCAGTATTTT.

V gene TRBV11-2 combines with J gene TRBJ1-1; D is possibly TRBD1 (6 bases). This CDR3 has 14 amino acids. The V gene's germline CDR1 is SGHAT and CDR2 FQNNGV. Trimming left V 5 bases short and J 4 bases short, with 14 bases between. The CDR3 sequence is CASSRGGGGTEAFF. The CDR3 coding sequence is TGTGCCAGCAGCCGGGGAGGGGGTGGCACTGAAGCTTTCTTT.

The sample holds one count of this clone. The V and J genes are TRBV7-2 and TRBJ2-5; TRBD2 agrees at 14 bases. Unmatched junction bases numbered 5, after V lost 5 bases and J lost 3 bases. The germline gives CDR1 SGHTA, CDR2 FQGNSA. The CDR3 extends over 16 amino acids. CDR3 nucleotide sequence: TGTGCCAGCAGCCCAGGACTAGCGGGGGGTGAAGAGACCCAGTACTTC. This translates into CASSPGLAGGEETQYF.

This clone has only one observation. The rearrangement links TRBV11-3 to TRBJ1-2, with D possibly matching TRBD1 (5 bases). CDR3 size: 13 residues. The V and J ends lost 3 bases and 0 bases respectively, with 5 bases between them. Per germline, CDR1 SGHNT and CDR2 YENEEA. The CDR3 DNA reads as TGTGCCAGCAGCTTGACAGCTAACTATGGCTACACCTTC. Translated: CASSLTANYGYTF.

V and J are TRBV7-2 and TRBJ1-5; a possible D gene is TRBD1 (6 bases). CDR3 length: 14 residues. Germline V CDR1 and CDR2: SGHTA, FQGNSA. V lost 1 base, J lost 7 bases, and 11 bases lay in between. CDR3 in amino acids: CASSLGGRGQPQHF. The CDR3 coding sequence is TGTGCCAGCAGCTTAGGGGGGCGAGGGCAGCCCCAGCATTTT.

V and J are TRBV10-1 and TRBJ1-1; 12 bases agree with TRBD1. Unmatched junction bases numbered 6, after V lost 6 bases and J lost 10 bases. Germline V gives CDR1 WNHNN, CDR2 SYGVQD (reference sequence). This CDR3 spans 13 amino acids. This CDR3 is CASSSGTGGIAFF. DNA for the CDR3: TGCGCCAGCAGCTCCGGGACAGGGGGCATAGCTTTCTTT.

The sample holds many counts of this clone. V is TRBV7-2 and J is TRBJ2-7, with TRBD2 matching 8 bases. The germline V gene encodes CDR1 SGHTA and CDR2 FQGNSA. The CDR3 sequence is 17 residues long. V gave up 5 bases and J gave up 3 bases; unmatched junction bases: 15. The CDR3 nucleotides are TGTGCCAGCAGCCCACACGCGGGGGCGGGAGGACGCTACGAGCAGTACTTC. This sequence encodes CASSPHAGAGGRYEQYF.

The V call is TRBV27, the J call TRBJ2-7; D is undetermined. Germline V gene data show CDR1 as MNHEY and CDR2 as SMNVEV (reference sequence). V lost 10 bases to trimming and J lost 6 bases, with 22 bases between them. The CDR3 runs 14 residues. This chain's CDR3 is CATAFGRQPIEQYF. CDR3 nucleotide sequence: TGTGCCACCGCCTTCGGTCGACAACCGATCGAGCAGTACTTC.

This chain's CDR3 is CASTKRGSSGANVLTF. As DNA, the CDR3 is TGTGCCAGTACCAAGCGGGGGAGTTCTGGGGCCAACGTCCTGACTTTC. The chain joins TRBV19 to TRBJ2-6, with 8 bases matching TRBD2. The CDR3 length is 16 residues. Germline-derived CDR1 and CDR2 are LNHDA and SQIVND (reference sequence). Germline trimming cut 7 bases from V and 1 base from J; bases unmatched to any gene: 6. The entire variable domain, with the rest obtained from reference TRBV19 and TRBJ2-6, is as follows: DGGITQSPKYLFRKEGQNVTLSCEQNLNHDAMYWYRQDPGQGLRLIYYSQIVNDFQKGDIAEGYSVSREKKESFPLTVTSAQKNPTAFYLCASTKRGSSGANVLTFGAGSRLTVL.

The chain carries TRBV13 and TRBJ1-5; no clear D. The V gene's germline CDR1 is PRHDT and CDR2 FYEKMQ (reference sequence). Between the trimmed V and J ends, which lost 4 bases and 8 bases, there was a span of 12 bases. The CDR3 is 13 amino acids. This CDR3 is CASSSGRYEPQHF. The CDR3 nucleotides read TGTGCCAGCAGCTCAGGACGGTATGAGCCCCAGCATTTT. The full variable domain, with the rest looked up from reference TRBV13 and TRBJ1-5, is AAGVIQSPRHLIKEKRETATLKCYPIPRHDTVYWYQQGPGQDPQFLISFYEKMQSDKGSIPDRFSAQQFSDYHSELNMSSLELGDSALYFCASSSGRYEPQHFGDGTRLSIL.

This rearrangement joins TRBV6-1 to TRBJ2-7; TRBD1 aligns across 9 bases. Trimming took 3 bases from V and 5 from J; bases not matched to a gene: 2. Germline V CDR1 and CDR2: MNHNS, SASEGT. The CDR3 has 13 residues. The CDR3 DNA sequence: TGTGCCAGCAGTGAGCGACAGGGGGACGAGCAGTACTTC. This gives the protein CASSERQGDEQYF.

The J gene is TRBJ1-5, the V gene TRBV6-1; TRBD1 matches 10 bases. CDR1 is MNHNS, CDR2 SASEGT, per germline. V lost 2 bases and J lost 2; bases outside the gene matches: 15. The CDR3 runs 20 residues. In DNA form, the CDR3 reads TGTGCCAGCAGTGAAATATGGCGGGGACAGGGGTTTTTGGGCAATCAGCCCCAGCATTTT. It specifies CASSEIWRGQGFLGNQPQHF.

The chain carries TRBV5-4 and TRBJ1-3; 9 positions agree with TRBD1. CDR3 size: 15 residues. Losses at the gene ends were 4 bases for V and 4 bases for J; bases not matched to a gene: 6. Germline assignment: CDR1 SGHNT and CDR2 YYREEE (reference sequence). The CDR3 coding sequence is TGTGCCAGCAGCCCGGACAGGGGCGGCGGAAACACCATATATTTT. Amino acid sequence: CASSPDRGGGNTIYF.

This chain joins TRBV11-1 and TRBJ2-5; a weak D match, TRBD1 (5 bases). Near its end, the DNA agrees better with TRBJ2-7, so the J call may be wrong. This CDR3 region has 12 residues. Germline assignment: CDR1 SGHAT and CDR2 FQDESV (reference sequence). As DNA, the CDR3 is TGTGCCAGCAGCCGGCAGGGAAGCGAGCAGTACTTC. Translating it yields CASSRQGSEQYF.

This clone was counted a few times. The CDR3 DNA reads as TGTGCCAGCAGCTCAGGACAGGGGAATCAGCCCCAGCATTTT. Its protein product is CASSSGQGNQPQHF. The V call is TRBV7-9, the J call TRBJ1-5; the match to TRBD1 covers 9 bases. The CDR3 extends over 14 amino acids. V lost 4 bases to trimming and J lost 4 bases; unmatched junction nucleotides: 2. Germline assignment: CDR1 SEHNR and CDR2 FQNEAQ (reference sequence).